These T cell receptor beta chains were read from a single sample in a study of cytomegalovirus exposure and HLA in healthy donors. Here immunoSEQ multiplex PCR was the method, and the copy in TCRdb shows in-frame clones only, minus some. Of about 98,000 clones listed, about 81% were seen once; the top ten hold less than 1.5%. The sequenced sample was PBMCs. The source of these receptors is a man aged 40-49 years in good health and CMV-seronegative. Both conserved end residues are part of each CDR3. Fields, in order: V gene, D gene, J gene, clone size, CDR3 protein, CDR3 DNA. A D gene is named only where the DNA matches it firmly. Some rows mark clone size as missing; the rest say once, few, many or name a class of expanded clone.

TRBV27	TRBD1	TRBJ2-3	-	CASSMTGGSTDTQYF	TGTGCCAGCAGTATGACAGGGGGATCTACAGATACGCAGTATTTT
TRBV6-7	TRBD1	TRBJ2-3	-	CASRKAGGVEDTQYF	TGTGCCAGCAGGAAGGCAGGGGGCGTGGAAGATACGCAGTATTTT
TRBV2	TRBD1	TRBJ2-7	-	CASSTGTAAYYEQYF	TGTGCCAGCAGCACCGGGACAGCCGCTTACTACGAGCAGTACTTC
TRBV28	-	TRBJ2-7	-	CAHRGSYEQYF	TGTGCCCACCGGGGCTCCTACGAGCAGTACTTC
TRBV21-1	-	TRBJ2-7	once	CASSTRDTYYEQYF	TGTGCCAGCAGCACCCGGGACACCTACTACGAGCAGTACTTC
TRBV18	TRBD1	TRBJ2-7	-	CASSPRQGTSEQYF	TGTGCCAGCTCACCCCGACAGGGGACCAGCGAGCAGTACTTC
TRBV5-1	TRBD1	TRBJ2-5	-	CASSKDQGARETQYF	TGCGCCAGCAGCAAGGACCAGGGGGCGCGAGAGACCCAGTACTTC
TRBV5-5	-	TRBJ1-5	-	CASSPREGQPQHF	TGTGCCAGCAGCCCCCGGGAGGGCCAGCCCCAGCATTTT
TRBV5-1	-	TRBJ2-5	-	CASSRRAQETQYF	TGCGCCAGCAGCCGGAGGGCTCAAGAGACCCAGTACTTC
TRBV6-5	-	TRBJ2-3	-	CASTLNGLGTDTQYF	TGTGCCAGCACCCTTAACGGCCTAGGCACAGATACGCAGTATTTT
TRBV7-8	TRBD1	TRBJ1-2	-	CASSPRTGDDYGYTF	TGTGCCAGCAGCCCCCGGACAGGGGATGACTATGGCTACACCTTC
TRBV7-6	-	TRBJ1-1	-	CASSLQGSDTEAFF	TGTGCCAGCAGCTTGCAGGGATCGGACACTGAAGCTTTCTTT
TRBV5-4	-	TRBJ1-1	-	CASSWNRVENTEAFF	TGTGCCAGCAGCTGGAACAGGGTCGAGAACACTGAAGCTTTCTTT
TRBV2	-	TRBJ1-1	-	CASRRDRNANTEAFF	TGTGCCAGCAGGAGGGATAGAAACGCGAACACTGAAGCTTTCTTT
TRBV27	-	TRBJ2-7	-	CASSSAGGRVDEQYF	TGTGCCAGCAGTTCGGCCGGCGGCAGGGTAGACGAGCAGTACTTC
TRBV6-5	-	TRBJ2-2	few	CASRLSRGTGELFF	TGTGCCAGCAGGTTATCGAGGGGGACCGGGGAGCTGTTTTTT
TRBV29-1	-	TRBJ2-1	-	CSVELLVGNEQFF	TGCAGCGTTGAGCTGCTAGTAGGCAATGAGCAGTTCTTC
TRBV11-2	-	TRBJ2-5	-	CASSLAGGETQYF	TGTGCCAGCAGCTTAGCCGGCGGAGAGACCCAGTACTTC
TRBV6-1	TRBD1	TRBJ2-6	-	CASSEGTGSGANVLTF	TGTGCCAGCAGTGAGGGGACAGGCTCTGGGGCCAACGTCCTGACTTTC
TRBV7-2	TRBD1	TRBJ1-5	-	CASSPDRVGQPQHF	TGTGCCAGCAGCCCGGACAGGGTGGGTCAGCCCCAGCATTTT
TRBV29-1	-	TRBJ2-7	-	CSVGKLEGYEQYF	TGCAGCGTTGGAAAGTTGGAGGGGTACGAGCAGTACTTC
TRBV19	TRBD1	TRBJ2-5	-	CASSIGRGLGETQYF	TGTGCCAGTAGTATCGGCAGGGGGCTAGGAGAGACCCAGTACTTC
TRBV7-9	TRBD1	TRBJ2-7	-	CASSSYRGEQYF	TGTGCCAGCAGCTCCTACAGGGGCGAGCAGTACTTC
TRBV5-1	-	TRBJ2-5	once	CASSPRGGRETQYF	TGCGCCAGCAGCCCTAGGGGGGGAAGAGAGACCCAGTACTTC
TRBV5-1	-	TRBJ2-3	-	CASSFGDIYTQYF	TGCGCCAGCAGCTTTGGGGACATCTATACGCAGTATTTT
TRBV5-1	TRBD1	TRBJ1-4	-	CASRLTGGGEKLFF	TGCGCCAGCAGGTTGACAGGGGGGGGTGAAAAACTGTTTTTT
TRBV7-9	TRBD2	TRBJ2-5	-	CSSSQSLAIETQYF	TGTTCCAGCAGTCAATCACTAGCGATAGAGACCCAGTACTTC
TRBV6-1	TRBD1	TRBJ2-1	-	CASSGVPGQGGDEQFF	TGTGCCAGCAGTGGGGTTCCGGGACAGGGCGGGGATGAGCAGTTCTTC
TRBV6-9	-	TRBJ1-5	-	CASSRLGGRNSNQPQHF	TGTGCCAGCAGCCGCCTTGGCGGTCGAAATAGCAATCAGCCCCAGCATTTT
TRBV14	TRBD1	TRBJ2-7	-	CASSLGQGLSSYEQYF	TGTGCCAGCAGCCTTGGACAGGGTCTTAGCTCCTACGAGCAGTACTTC
TRBV7-9	-	TRBJ1-2	-	CASSRLQDLNYGYTF	TGTGCCAGCAGCCGATTGCAAGACTTGAACTATGGCTACACCTTC
TRBV7-9	TRBD1	TRBJ1-2	-	CASSLENRGFNYGYTF	TGTGCCAGCAGCTTAGAAAACAGGGGGTTTAACTATGGCTACACCTTC
TRBV28	-	TRBJ1-5	-	CASWGWGDDNQPQHF	TGTGCCAGCTGGGGGTGGGGGGACGACAATCAGCCCCAGCATTTT
TRBV30	-	TRBJ2-6	-	CAWDRSSGANVLTF	TGTGCCTGGGACAGATCTTCTGGGGCCAACGTCCTGACTTTC
TRBV7-9	TRBD1	TRBJ1-2	-	CASRGTGGHYGYTF	TGTGCCAGCCGAGGGACAGGGGGACACTATGGCTACACCTTC
TRBV15	-	TRBJ1-2	-	CATSRDTSGSYGYTF	TGTGCCACCAGCAGAGATACGTCGGGTTCCTATGGCTACACCTTC
TRBV6-5	-	TRBJ1-1	few	CASRQGPYDIEAFF	TGTGCCAGCAGACAGGGTCCCTACGATATTGAAGCTTTCTTT
TRBV7-2	TRBD1	TRBJ1-2	once	CASSLPSGTGRFGDYGYTF	TGTGCCAGCAGCTTACCCTCCGGGACAGGGAGATTCGGGGACTATGGCTACACCTTC
TRBV5-1	TRBD2	TRBJ2-5	-	CASSGLAPRKETQYF	TGCGCCAGCTCCGGACTAGCGCCAAGAAAAGAGACCCAGTACTTC
TRBV6-5	-	TRBJ1-5	few	CASSYSKTANQPQHF	TGTGCCAGCAGTTACTCGAAGACAGCTAATCAGCCCCAGCATTTT
TRBV5-1	TRBD1	TRBJ1-2	-	CASSLVGTDRIHTF	TGCGCCAGCAGCTTGGTCGGGACAGATCGGATTCACACCTTC
TRBV5-6	-	TRBJ1-2	-	CASSLARQTYGYTF	TGTGCCAGCAGCTTGGCACGACAGACCTATGGCTACACCTTC
TRBV5-4	-	TRBJ2-3	-	CASSLAGLGRDTQYF	TGTGCCAGCAGCTTGGCCGGGTTGGGGCGGGATACGCAGTATTTT
TRBV12-5	TRBD1	TRBJ1-3	-	CASGLTGTGVDERGNTIYF	TGTGCTAGTGGTTTGACCGGGACAGGGGTGGACGAGAGGGGAAACACCATATATTTT
TRBV5-6	TRBD2	TRBJ2-1	-	CASGLAGRGAYNEQFF	TGTGCCAGCGGACTAGCGGGACGCGGGGCATACAATGAGCAGTTCTTC